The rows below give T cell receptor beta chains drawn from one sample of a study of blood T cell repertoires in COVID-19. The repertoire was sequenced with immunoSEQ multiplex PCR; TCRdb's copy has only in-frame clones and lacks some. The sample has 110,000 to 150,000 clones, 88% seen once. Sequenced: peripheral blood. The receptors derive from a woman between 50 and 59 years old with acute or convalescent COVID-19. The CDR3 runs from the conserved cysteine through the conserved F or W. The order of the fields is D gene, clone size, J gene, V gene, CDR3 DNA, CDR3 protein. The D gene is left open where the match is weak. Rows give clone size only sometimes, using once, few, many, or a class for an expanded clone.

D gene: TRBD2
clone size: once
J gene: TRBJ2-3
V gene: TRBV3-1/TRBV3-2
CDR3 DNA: TGTGCCAGCAGCCGAGAACGGGGGGGGACAGATACGCAGTATTTT
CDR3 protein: CASSRERGGTDTQYF

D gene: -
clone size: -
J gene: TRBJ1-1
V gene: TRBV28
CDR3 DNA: TGTGCCAGCAGTTTTGGGGGCGCAAAGGACACTGAAGCTTTCTTT
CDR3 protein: CASSFGGAKDTEAFF

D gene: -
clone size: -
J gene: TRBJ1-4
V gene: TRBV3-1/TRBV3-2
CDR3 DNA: TGTGCCAGCTTGGGGCTTTCTAATGAAAAACTGTTTTTT
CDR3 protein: CASLGLSNEKLFF

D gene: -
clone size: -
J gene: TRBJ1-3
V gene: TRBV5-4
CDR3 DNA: TGTGCCAGCAGCCCCGGGGGGACCGTTTCTGGAAACACCATATATTTT
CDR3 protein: CASSPGGTVSGNTIYF

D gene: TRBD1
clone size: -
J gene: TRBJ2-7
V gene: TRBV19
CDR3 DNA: TGTGCCAGTAGTACTGGGACAGGGAACTACGAGCAGTACTTC
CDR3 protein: CASSTGTGNYEQYF

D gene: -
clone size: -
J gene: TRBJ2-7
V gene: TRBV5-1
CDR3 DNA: TGCGCCAGCAGCCAAGACAGCTTACGCTCCTACGAGCAGTACTTC
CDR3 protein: CASSQDSLRSYEQYF

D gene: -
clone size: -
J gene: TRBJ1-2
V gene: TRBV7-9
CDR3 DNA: TGTGCCAGCAGTACCATGAGCGGGAATTCTAACTATGGCTACACCTTC
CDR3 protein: CASSTMSGNSNYGYTF

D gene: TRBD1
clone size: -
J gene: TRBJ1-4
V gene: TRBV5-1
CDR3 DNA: TGCGCCAGCAGCCCGGACAGGGGCGGGGAAAAACTGTTTTTT
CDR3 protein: CASSPDRGGEKLFF

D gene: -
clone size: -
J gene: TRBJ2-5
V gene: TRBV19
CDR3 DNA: TGTGCCAGTAGTAGGGCTGGAAGAGAGACCCAGTACTTC
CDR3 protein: CASSRAGRETQYF

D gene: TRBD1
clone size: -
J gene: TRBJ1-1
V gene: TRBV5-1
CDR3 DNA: TGCGCCAGCAGCTTGGCGGGACAGGGTCAAAACACTGAAGCTTTCTTT
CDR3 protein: CASSLAGQGQNTEAFF

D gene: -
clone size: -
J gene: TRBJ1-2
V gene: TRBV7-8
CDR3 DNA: TGTGCCAGCAGCTTCAGTCAGGATCCCTATGGCTACACCTTC
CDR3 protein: CASSFSQDPYGYTF

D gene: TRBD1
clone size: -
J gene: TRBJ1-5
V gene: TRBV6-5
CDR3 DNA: TGTGCCAGCAGTTACGGACAGGGGGGACAGCCCCAGCATTTT
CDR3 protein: CASSYGQGGQPQHF

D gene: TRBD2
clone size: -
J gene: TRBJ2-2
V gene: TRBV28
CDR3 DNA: TGTGCCAGCAGTTCCCTAGCGGGGGGTCTCAAGTTAGCCGGGGAGCTGTTTTTT
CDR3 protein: CASSSLAGGLKLAGELFF

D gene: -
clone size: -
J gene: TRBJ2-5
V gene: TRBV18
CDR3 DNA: TGTGCCAGCTCACCTCGAGGGCAGAAAGAGACCCAGTACTTC
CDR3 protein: CASSPRGQKETQYF

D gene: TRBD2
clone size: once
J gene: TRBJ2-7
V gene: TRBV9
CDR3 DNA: TGTGCCAGCAGCACAAACAGCGGGAGTGGGTACGAGCAGTACTTC
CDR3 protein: CASSTNSGSGYEQYF

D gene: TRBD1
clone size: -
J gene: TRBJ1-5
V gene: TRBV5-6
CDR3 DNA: TGTGCCAGCAGCTTGTTTGGGACAGGTCATCAGCCCCAGCATTTT
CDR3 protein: CASSLFGTGHQPQHF

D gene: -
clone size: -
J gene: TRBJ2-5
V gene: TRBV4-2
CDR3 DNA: TGTGCCAGCAGCCATAATCCGGGGCAAGAGACCCAGTACTTC
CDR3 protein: CASSHNPGQETQYF

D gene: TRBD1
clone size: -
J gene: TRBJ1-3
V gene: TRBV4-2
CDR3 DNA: TGTGCCAGCAGCCCCAGTGGACAGGGGGCCGCTGGAAACACCATATATTTT
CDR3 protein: CASSPSGQGAAGNTIYF

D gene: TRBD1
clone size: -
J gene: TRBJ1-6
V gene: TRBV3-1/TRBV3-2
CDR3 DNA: TGTGCCAGCAGTCCGACAGGGGGCTTGAATTCACCCCTCCACTTT
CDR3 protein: CASSPTGGLNSPLHF

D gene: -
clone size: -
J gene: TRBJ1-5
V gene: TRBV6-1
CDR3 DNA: TGTGCCAGCAGTGAAAGGGGCGACAATCAGCCCCAGCATTTT
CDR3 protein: CASSERGDNQPQHF

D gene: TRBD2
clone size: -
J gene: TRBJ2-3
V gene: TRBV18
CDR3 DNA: TGTGCCAGCTCAAAACCGGGACTAGCGGGCTCAGATACGCAGTATTTT
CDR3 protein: CASSKPGLAGSDTQYF

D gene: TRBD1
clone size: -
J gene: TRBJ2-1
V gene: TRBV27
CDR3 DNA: TGTGCCAGCAGTTTGGGACAGGGGTGGCCTCTCCCTTTCTTC
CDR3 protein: CASSLGQGWPLPFF

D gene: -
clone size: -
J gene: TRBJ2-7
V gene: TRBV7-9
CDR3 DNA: TGTGCCAGCAGCTTAGGAGGCAGTCACTACGAGCAGTACTTC
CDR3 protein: CASSLGGSHYEQYF

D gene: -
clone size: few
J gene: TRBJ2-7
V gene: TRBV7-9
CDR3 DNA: TGTGCCAGCAGCTTAACTTTCCACGAGCAGTACTTC
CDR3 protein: CASSLTFHEQYF

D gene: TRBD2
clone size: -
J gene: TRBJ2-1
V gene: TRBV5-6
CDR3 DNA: TGTGCCAGCAGCTTGACTAGCGGAGAATCTTCCTACAATGAGCAGTTCTTC
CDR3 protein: CASSLTSGESSYNEQFF

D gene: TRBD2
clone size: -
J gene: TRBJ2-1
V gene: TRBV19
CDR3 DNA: TGTGCCAGTCATCTAGCGGGAGGGCCCAACTCCTACAATGAGCAGTTCTTC
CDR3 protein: CASHLAGGPNSYNEQFF

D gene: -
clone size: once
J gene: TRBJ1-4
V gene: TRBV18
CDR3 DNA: TGTGCCAGCTCACCAAATCCAGGGGCCCTCCCAACTAATGAAAAACTGTTTTTT
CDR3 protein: CASSPNPGALPTNEKLFF

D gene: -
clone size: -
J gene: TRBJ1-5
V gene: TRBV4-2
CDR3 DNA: TGTGCCAGCAGCCAAGTGGGAGCATATCAGCCCCAGCATTTT
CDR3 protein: CASSQVGAYQPQHF

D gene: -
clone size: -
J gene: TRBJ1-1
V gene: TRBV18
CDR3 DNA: TGTGCCAGCTCCACCGACAGGAACACTGAAGCTTTCTTT
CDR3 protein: CASSTDRNTEAFF